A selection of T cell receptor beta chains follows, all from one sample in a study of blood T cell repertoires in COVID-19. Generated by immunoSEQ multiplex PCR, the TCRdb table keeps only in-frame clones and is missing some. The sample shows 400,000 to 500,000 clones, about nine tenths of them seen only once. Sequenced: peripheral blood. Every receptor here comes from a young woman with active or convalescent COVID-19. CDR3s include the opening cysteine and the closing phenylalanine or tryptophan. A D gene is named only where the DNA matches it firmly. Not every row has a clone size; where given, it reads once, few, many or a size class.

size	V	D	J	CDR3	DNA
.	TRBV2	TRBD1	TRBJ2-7	CASSADRDYEQYF	TGTGCCAGCAGCGCCGACAGGGACTACGAGCAGTACTTC
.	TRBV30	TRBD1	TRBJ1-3	CAWSVTGAIGNTIYF	TGTGCCTGGAGTGTAACAGGGGCTATCGGAAACACCATATATTTT
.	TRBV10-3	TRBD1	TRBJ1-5	CASRGQNNQPQHF	TGTGCCAGCAGGGGACAGAACAATCAGCCCCAGCATTTT
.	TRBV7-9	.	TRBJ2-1	CASSLGARGASSYNEQFF	TGTGCCAGCAGCTTAGGGGCGCGCGGGGCCTCCTCCTACAATGAGCAGTTCTTC
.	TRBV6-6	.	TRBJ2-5	CASSQTLRLELYETQYF	TGTGCCAGCAGTCAAACTCTTCGTTTGGAGCTGTATGAGACCCAGTACTTC
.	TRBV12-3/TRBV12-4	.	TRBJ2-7	CASSPGAYEQYF	TGTGCCAGCAGCCCAGGTGCCTACGAGCAGTACTTC
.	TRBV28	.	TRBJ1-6	CASTPGGNNSPLHF	TGTGCCAGCACCCCGGGGGGCAATAATTCACCCCTCCACTTT
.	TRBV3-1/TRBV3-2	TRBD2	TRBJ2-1	CASSTRSLAGLHNEQFF	TGTGCCAGCAGCACCCGATCACTAGCGGGGCTACACAATGAGCAGTTCTTC
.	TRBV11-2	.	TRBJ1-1	CASSFSSFGRNTEAFF	TGTGCCAGCAGCTTCTCCAGCTTCGGGAGAAACACTGAAGCTTTCTTT
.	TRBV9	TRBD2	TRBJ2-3	CASSVNPGLADLTDTQYF	TGTGCCAGCAGCGTAAACCCGGGACTAGCGGATCTAACAGATACGCAGTATTTT
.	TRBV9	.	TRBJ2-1	CASSAWGAAYNEQFF	TGTGCCAGTAGTGCGTGGGGAGCCGCCTACAATGAGCAGTTCTTC
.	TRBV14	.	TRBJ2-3	CASGEYSSTDTQYF	TGTGCCAGCGGGGAGTACTCTAGCACAGATACGCAGTATTTT
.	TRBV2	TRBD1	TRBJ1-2	CASEGDSNYGYTF	TGTGCCAGCGAAGGGGACAGTAACTATGGCTACACCTTC
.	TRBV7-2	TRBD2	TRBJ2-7	CASSFALAESYEQYF	TGTGCCAGCAGCTTTGCACTAGCGGAATCCTACGAGCAGTACTTC
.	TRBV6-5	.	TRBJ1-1	CASSSGFENTEAFF	TGTGCCAGCAGTTCAGGATTTGAGAACACTGAAGCTTTCTTT
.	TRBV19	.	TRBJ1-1	CASSIGDTGGTEAFF	TGTGCCAGTAGTATAGGGGACACGGGGGGCACTGAAGCTTTCTTT
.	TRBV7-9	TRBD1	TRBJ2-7	CASSPTGTGGEKQYF	TGTGCCAGCAGCCCCACCGGGACAGGGGGCGAAAAGCAGTACTTC
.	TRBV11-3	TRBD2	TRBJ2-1	CASSQGLARDNEQFF	TGTGCCAGCAGCCAGGGACTAGCGAGAGACAATGAGCAGTTCTTC
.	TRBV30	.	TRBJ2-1	CAWNRGSYNEQFF	TGTGCCTGGAACCGGGGCTCCTACAATGAGCAGTTCTTC
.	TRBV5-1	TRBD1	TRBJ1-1	CASSPNPGTGRSNTEAFF	TGCGCCAGCAGCCCGAACCCTGGGACAGGGAGGTCGAACACTGAAGCTTTCTTT
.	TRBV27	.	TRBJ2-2	CASSLLSYTGELFF	TGTGCCAGCAGTTTATTATCCTACACCGGGGAGCTGTTTTTT
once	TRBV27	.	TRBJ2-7	CASSPLTSTYEQYF	TGTGCCAGCAGCCCTCTCACTAGCACCTACGAGCAGTACTTC
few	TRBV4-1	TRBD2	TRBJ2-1	CASSQAGGLYNEQFF	TGCGCCAGCAGCCAAGCGGGAGGTCTCTACAATGAGCAGTTCTTC
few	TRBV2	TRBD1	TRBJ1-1	CATLGQGGDTEAFF	TGTGCCACCTTGGGACAGGGTGGGGACACTGAAGCTTTCTTT
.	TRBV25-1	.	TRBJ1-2	CASSGEKGEKGGYTF	TGTGCCAGCAGTGGGGAGAAGGGGGAGAAGGGAGGCTACACCTTC
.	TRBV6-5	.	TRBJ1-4	CASSYSGGKELFF	TGTGCCAGCAGTTACTCGGGGGGGAAAGAACTGTTTTTT
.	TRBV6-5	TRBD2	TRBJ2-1	CASWTSLSIEQFF	TGTGCCTCCTGGACTAGCCTCAGCATTGAGCAGTTCTTC
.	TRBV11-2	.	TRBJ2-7	CASSPPNGLWAF	TGTGCCAGCAGCCCCCCTAACGGCCTGTGGGCCTTC
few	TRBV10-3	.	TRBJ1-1	CAISESRMNTEAFF	TGTGCCATCAGTGAGAGCAGGATGAACACTGAAGCTTTCTTT
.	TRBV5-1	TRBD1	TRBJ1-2	CASSFLGQGYGYTF	TGCGCCAGCAGCTTCCTGGGACAGGGGTATGGCTACACCTTC
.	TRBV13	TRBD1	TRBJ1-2	CASSLGRWTGQNYGYTF	TGTGCCAGCAGCTTAGGCCGGTGGACAGGACAGAACTATGGCTACACCTTC
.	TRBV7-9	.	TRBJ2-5	CASSLGGSAQETQYF	TGTGCCAGCAGCTTAGGAGGTAGCGCGCAAGAGACCCAGTACTTC
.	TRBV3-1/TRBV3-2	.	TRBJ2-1	CASSQGIGGEQFF	TGTGCCAGCAGCCAAGGCATAGGGGGTGAGCAGTTCTTC
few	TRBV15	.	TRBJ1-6	CATSRDKHAFSGKAYNSPLHF	TGTGCCACCAGCAGAGATAAGCATGCGTTTTCGGGGAAGGCCTATAATTCACCCCTCCACTTT
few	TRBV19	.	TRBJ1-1	CASSAPGGRDTEAFF	TGTGCCAGTAGTGCCCCTGGGGGCCGGGACACTGAAGCTTTCTTT
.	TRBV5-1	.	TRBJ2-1	CASSVVRDNYNEQFF	TGCGCCAGCAGCGTAGTCCGGGACAATTACAATGAGCAGTTCTTC
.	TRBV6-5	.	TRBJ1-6	CASSYSAGAGNSPLHF	TGTGCCAGCAGTTACTCGGCGGGTGCGGGTAATTCACCCCTCCACTTT
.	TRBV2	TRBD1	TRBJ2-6	CASSPDRGVGGANVLTF	TGTGCCAGCAGTCCTGACAGGGGGGTAGGTGGGGCCAACGTCCTGACTTTC
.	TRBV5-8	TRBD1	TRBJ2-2	CASSFTGAGELFF	TGTGCCAGCAGTTTTACAGGGGCCGGGGAGCTGTTTTTT
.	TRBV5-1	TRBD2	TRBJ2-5	CASSLDGLAGSTKETQYF	TGCGCCAGCAGCTTGGATGGACTAGCGGGGAGCACCAAAGAGACCCAGTACTTC
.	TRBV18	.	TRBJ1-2	CASSPMGAGDGYTF	TGTGCCAGCTCACCAATGGGGGCCGGGGATGGCTACACCTTC
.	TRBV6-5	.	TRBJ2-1	CATGGQSYNEQFF	TGTGCCACCGGGGGGCAATCCTACAATGAGCAGTTCTTC
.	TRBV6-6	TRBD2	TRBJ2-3	CASSYTSGEGSTQYF	TGTGCCAGCAGTTACACGAGCGGGGAGGGGAGTACGCAGTATTTT
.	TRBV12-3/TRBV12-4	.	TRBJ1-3	CASSYNSGNTIYF	TGTGCCAGCAGTTACAACTCTGGAAACACCATATATTTT
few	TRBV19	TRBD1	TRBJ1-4	CASSDAGTAYEKLFF	TGTGCCAGTAGCGACGCCGGGACAGCTTATGAAAAACTGTTTTTT
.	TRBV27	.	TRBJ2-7	CASRAKTGNLYEQYF	TGTGCCAGCAGGGCAAAGACAGGAAATCTCTACGAGCAGTACTTC
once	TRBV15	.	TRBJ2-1	CATSRDSNLRRDEQFF	TGTGCCACCAGCAGAGATAGTAACCTCCGACGGGATGAGCAGTTCTTC